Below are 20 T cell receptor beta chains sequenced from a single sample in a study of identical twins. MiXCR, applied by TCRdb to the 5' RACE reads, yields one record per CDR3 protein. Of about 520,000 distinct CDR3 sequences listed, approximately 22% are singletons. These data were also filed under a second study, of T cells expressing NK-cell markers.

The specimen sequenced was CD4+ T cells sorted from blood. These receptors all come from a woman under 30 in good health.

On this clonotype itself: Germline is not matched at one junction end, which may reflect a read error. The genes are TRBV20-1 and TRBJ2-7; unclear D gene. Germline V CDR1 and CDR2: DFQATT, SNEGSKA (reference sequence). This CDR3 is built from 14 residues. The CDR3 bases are TGCGGTGCTAGAGCACCAACCGACGGCTACGAGCAGTACTTC. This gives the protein CGARAPTDGYEQYF.

CDR3 nucleotide sequence: TGTGCCAGCAGCGGATGGGACAGGGGGCAAGAGACCCAGTACTTC. It is translated as CASSGWDRGQETQYF. V gene TRBV9 combines with J gene TRBJ2-5; the match to TRBD1 covers 11 bases. V was pared by 3 bases and J by 2 bases, with 3 bases of the junction left unmatched. The germline V gene encodes CDR1 SGDLS and CDR2 YYNGEE. This CDR3 has 15 residues.

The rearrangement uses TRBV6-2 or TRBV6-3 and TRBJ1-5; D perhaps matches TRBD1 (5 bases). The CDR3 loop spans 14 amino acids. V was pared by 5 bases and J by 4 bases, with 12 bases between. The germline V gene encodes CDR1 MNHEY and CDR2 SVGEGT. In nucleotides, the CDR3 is TGTGCCAGCAGTCCTCGGACACTAAATCAGCCCCAGCATTTT. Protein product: CASSPRTLNQPQHF.

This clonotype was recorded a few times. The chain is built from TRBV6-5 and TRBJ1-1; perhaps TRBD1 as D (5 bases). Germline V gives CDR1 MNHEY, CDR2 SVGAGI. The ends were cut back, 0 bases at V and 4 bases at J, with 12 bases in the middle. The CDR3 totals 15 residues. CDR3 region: CASSYSIGVSTEAFF. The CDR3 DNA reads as TGTGCCAGCAGTTACTCGATAGGGGTGAGCACTGAAGCTTTCTTT.

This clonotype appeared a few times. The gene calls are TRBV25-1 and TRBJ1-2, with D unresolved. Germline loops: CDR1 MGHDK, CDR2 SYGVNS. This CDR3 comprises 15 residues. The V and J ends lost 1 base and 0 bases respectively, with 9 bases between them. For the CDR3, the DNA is TGTGCCAGCAGTGAATCGGGGAGAGCTAACTATGGCTACACCTTC. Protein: CASSESGRANYGYTF.

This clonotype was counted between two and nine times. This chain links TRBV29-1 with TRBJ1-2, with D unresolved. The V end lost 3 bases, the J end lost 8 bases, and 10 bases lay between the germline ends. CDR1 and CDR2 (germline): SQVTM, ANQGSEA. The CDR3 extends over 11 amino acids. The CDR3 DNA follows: TGCAGCGTTGACGATTGGTTGGGCTACACCTTC. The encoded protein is CSVDDWLGYTF.

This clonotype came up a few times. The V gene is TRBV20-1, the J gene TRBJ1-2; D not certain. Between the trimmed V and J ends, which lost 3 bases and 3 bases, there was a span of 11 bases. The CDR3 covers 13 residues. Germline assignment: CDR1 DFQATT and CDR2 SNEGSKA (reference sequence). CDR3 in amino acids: CSASDSSDYGYTF. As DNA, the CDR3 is TGCAGTGCTAGCGACTCTTCTGACTATGGCTACACCTTC.

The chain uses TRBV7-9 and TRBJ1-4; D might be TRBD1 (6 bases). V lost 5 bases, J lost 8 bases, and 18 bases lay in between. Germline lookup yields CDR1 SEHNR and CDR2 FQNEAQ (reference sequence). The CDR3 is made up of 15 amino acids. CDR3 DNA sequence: TGTGCCAGCAGCCCTCCGACAGGCAGAGACGAAAAACTGTTTTTT. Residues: CASSPPTGRDEKLFF.

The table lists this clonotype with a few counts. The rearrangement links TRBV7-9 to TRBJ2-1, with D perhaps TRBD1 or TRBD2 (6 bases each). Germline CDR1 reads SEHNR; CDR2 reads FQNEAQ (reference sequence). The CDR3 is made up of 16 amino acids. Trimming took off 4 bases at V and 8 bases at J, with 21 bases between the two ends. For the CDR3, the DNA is TGTGCCAGCAGCTCCCCGTGGGGGGCGGGTATGCATGAGCAGTTCTTC. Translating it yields CASSSPWGAGMHEQFF.

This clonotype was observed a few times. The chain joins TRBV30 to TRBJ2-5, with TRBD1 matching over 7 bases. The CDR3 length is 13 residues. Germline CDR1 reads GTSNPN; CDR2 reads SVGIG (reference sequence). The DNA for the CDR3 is TGTGCTCAGGACAGGTCGGAACAAGAGACCCAGTACTTC. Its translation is CAQDRSEQETQYF.

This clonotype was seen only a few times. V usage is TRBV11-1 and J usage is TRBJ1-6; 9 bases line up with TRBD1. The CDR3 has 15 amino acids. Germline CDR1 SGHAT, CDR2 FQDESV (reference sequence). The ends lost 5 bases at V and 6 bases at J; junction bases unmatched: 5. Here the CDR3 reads CASSSRDRANSPLHF. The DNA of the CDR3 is TGTGCCAGCAGCAGCCGGGACAGGGCTAATTCACCCCTCCACTTT.

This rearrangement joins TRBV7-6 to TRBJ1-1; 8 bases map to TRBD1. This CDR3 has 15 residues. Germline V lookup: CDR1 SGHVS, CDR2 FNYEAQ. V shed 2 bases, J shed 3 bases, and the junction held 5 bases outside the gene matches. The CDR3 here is CASSLKTGGYTEAFF. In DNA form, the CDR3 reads TGTGCCAGCAGCTTAAAAACAGGGGGGTACACTGAAGCTTTCTTT.

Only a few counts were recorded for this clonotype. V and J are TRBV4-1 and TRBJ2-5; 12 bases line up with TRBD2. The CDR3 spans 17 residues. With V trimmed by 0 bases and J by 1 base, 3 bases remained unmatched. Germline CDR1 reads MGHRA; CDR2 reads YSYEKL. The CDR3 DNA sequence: TGCGCCAGCAGCCAAGATGGGACTAGCGGGCGCCAAGAGACCCAGTACTTC. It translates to CASSQDGTSGRQETQYF.

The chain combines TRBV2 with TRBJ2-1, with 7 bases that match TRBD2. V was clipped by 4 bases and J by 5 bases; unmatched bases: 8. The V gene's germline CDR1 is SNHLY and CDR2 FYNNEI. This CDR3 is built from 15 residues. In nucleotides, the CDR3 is TGTGCCAGCAGTGGGTGGGCGGGAGAAGACAATGAGCAGTTCTTC. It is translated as CASSGWAGEDNEQFF.

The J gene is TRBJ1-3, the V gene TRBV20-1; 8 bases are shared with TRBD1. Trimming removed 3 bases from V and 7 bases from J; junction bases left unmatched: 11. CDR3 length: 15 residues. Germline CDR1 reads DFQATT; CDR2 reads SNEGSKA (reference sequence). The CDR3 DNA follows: TGCAGTGCTAGGATAACAGGGGGTGGGGTTAACACCATATATTTT. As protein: CSARITGGGVNTIYF.

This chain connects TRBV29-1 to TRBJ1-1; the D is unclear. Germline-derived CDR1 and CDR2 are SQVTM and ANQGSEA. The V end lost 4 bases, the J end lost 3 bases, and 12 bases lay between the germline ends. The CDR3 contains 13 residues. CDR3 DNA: TGCAGCGTTGTAATCGGGCGGTACACTGAAGCTTTCTTT. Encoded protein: CSVVIGRYTEAFF.

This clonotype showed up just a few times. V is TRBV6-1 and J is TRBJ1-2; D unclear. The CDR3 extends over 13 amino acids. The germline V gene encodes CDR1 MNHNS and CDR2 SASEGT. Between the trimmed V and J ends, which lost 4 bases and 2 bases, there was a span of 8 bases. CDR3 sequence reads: CASSGGINYGYTF. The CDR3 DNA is TGTGCCAGCAGTGGGGGTATCAACTATGGCTACACCTTC.

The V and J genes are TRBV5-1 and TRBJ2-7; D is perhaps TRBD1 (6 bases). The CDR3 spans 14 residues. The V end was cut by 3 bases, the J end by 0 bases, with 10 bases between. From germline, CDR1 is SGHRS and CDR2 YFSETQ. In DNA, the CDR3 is TGCGCCAGCAGCTGGACAGAGAGCTCCTACGAGCAGTACTTC. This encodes CASSWTESSYEQYF.

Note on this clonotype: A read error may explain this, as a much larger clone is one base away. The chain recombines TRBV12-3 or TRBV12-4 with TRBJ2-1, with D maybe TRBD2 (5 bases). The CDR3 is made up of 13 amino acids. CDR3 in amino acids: CTSSLRAGSEQFF. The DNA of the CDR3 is TGTACCAGCAGTTTACGGGCGGGCAGCGAGCAGTTCTTC.

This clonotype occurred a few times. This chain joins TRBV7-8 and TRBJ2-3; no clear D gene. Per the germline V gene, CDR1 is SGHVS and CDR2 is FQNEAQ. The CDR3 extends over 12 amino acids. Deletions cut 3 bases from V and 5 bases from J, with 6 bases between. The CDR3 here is CASSLRVDTQYF. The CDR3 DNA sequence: TGTGCCAGCAGCTTGAGAGTAGATACGCAGTATTTT.